The entry below describes one T cell receptor (beta chain). The antigen remains undetermined. V was pared by 3 bases and J by 6 bases, with 7 bases between. The CDR3 length is 12 residues. The V gene's germline CDR1 is SGHNT and CDR2 YENEEA. This sample was included in a study of T cells in Graves' hyperthyroidism and ophthalmopathy. Diagnosing involved the use of clinical symptoms, serum thyroxine and TRAb, thyroid ultrasound and orbital computed tomography. The TCR beta CDR3 regions underwent amplification using RNA transcripts as the source. The TCR CDR3 was amplified in a first-round RT-PCR using the HTBI primer set. In TCRdb, the multiplex PCR reads were re-called with MiXCR into one record per CDR3 protein. The table lists some 440,000 distinct CDR3 sequences, around 14% of them singletons. Regarding the study as a whole: It was a median approximately 6.9 months before onset that the model predicted ophthalmopathy. Ophthalmopathy cases were set apart from stable hyperthyroidism by a 13 V-J model.

Input material: blood. The clonotype was recovered from a woman younger than 35 with Graves' hyperthyroidism. The J gene is TRBJ2-3, the V gene TRBV11-3; D gene uncertain. For the CDR3, the DNA is TGTGCCAGCAGCTTTGGGGATGATACGCAGTATTTT. Protein: CASSFGDDTQYF.